Shown below are 20 T cell receptor beta chains from a single sample sequenced in a study of T cells in Graves' hyperthyroidism and ophthalmopathy. It was RNA transcripts that yielded the amplified TCR beta CDR3 regions. The TCR CDR3 first-round RT-PCR relied on the HTBI primer set. TCRdb reprocessed the multiplex PCR reads via MiXCR and lists one record per CDR3 protein. This sample has 550,000 to 700,000 distinct CDR3 sequences, with just over 45% found just once. Sequencing used peripheral blood or thyroid tissue (not recorded which). The receptor set was obtained from an adult woman with Graves' disease, either hyperthyroidism or ophthalmopathy (not recorded which).

The chain uses TRBV20-1 and TRBJ2-3; 10 bases agree with TRBD2. Trimming at V came to 6 bases and at J to 5 bases, leaving 5 bases not matched to a gene. The CDR3 is made up of 13 amino acids. Germline assignment: CDR1 DFQATT and CDR2 SNEGSKA (reference sequence). CDR3 nucleotides: TGCAGTGCCACAAGCGGGGGGGGAGATACGCAGTATTTT. Its translation: CSATSGGGDTQYF.

This clonotype turned up a few times. The CDR3 sequence: CASSLQGTAGELFF. As DNA, the CDR3 is TGTGCCAGCAGTTTACAGGGGACCGCCGGGGAGCTGTTTTTT. This rearrangement joins TRBV28 to TRBJ2-2, with D tentatively TRBD1 (6 bases). V lost 2 bases, J lost 6 bases, and 10 bases lay in between. The CDR3 covers 14 residues. In germline, CDR1 is MDHEN, CDR2 SYDVKM.

The chain employs TRBV20-1 and TRBJ2-7, with D hard to call. Per germline, CDR1 DFQATT and CDR2 SNEGSKA (reference sequence). There are 11 residues in the CDR3. Trimming took 5 bases from V and 1 from J, leaving 6 bases between them. CDR3 bases: TGCAGTGCTGGGCGGTCCTACGAGCAGTACTTC. It codes for CSAGRSYEQYF.

This clonotype was recorded many times. This sequence joins TRBV20-1 and TRBJ1-5; D uncertain. V was cut by 0 bases and J by 8 bases, with 14 bases left in between. Per germline, CDR1 DFQATT and CDR2 SNEGSKA (reference sequence). This CDR3 is 14 amino acids long. CDR3 sequence (DNA): TGCAGTGCTAGAGATCGAGAAGCTACCGAGCCCCAGCATTTT. Translation gives CSARDREATEPQHF.

The chain uses TRBV29-1 and TRBJ1-2, with TRBD1 as a possible D gene (6 bases). Germline loops: CDR1 SQVTM, CDR2 ANQGSEA. The length of the CDR3 is 11 residues. The V and J ends lost 8 bases and 6 bases respectively, with 13 bases between them. CDR3 region: CSSGQIDGYTF. Here the CDR3 DNA reads TGCAGCTCAGGACAGATAGATGGCTACACCTTC. The complete variable domain, with remaining parts taken from reference TRBV29-1 and TRBJ1-2, reads SAVISQKPSRDICQRGTSLTIQCQVDSQVTMMFWYRQQPGQSLTLIATANQGSEATYESGFVIDKFPISRPNLTFSTLTVSNMSPEDSSIYLCSSGQIDGYTFGSGTRLTVV.

The V and J genes are TRBV18 and TRBJ2-5; D possibly corresponds to TRBD2 (6 bases). The CDR3 runs to 15 residues. V was clipped by 8 bases and J by 5 bases, with 21 bases between them. The germline CDR1 and CDR2 sequences are KGHSH and LQKENI. This chain's CDR3 is CASPWGRAEGETQYF. The CDR3 coding sequence is TGTGCCAGCCCCTGGGGTAGAGCGGAGGGCGAGACCCAGTACTTC. Complete variable domain (other parts from reference TRBV18 and TRBJ2-5): NAGVMQNPRHLVRRRGQEARLRCSPMKGHSHVYWYRQLPEEGLKFMVYLQKENIIDESGMPKERFSAEFPKEGPSILRIQQVVRGDSAAYFCASPWGRAEGETQYFGPGTRLLVL.

This clonotype came up a few times. The V call is TRBV20-1, the J call TRBJ2-7; D is uncertain. The CDR3 spans 14 residues. Trimming cost V 5 bases and J 2 bases, with 16 bases left between them. Germline-derived CDR1 and CDR2 are DFQATT and SNEGSKA (reference sequence). CDR3 amino acids: CSAPSFDGTYEQYF. Written as DNA, the CDR3 is TGCAGTGCTCCAAGCTTTGACGGAACCTACGAGCAGTACTTC.

This clonotype has ten or more counts. V usage is TRBV2 and J usage is TRBJ2-7, with D uncertain. This CDR3 is 11 amino acids long. V was shortened by 6 bases and J by 7 bases, with 10 bases between the two germline ends. CDR1 and CDR2 (germline): SNHLY, FYNNEI. The CDR3 here is CASRAALEQYF. The CDR3 nucleotides read TGTGCCAGCAGGGCGGCACTGGAGCAGTACTTC.

This clonotype was seen many times. The V call is TRBV5-1, the J call TRBJ1-1; D is perhaps TRBD1 (5 bases). The germline gives CDR1 SGHRS, CDR2 YFSETQ. V gave up 4 bases and J gave up 7 bases, with 11 bases separating them. The CDR3 spans 12 residues. CDR3: CASSRETDEAFF. In nucleotides, the CDR3 is TGCGCCAGCAGCCGGGAGACAGATGAAGCTTTCTTT.

This clonotype was detected only once. The rearrangement uses TRBV10-2 and TRBJ1-2; TRBD1 matches 9 bases. The CDR3 sequence is 14 residues long. In germline, CDR1 is WSHSY, CDR2 SAAADI. V gave up 10 bases and J gave up 7 bases; unmatched junction bases: 13. CDR3 in DNA: TGCGCCACGCACAGGGGGCGCATCCAGAGTGGCTACACCTTC. Amino acid sequence: CATHRGRIQSGYTF.

This clonotype was detected only a few times. J is TRBJ2-3 and V is TRBV5-1, with 8 positions matching TRBD2. Germline-derived CDR1 and CDR2 are SGHRS and YFSETQ. V shed 0 bases, J shed 2 bases, and the junction held 5 bases outside the gene matches. The CDR3 sequence is 16 residues long. The DNA of the CDR3 is TGCGCCAGCAGCTTGGTCCTAGCGGGTATCACAGATACGCAGTATTTT. Translating gives CASSLVLAGITDTQYF.

Worth noting for this clonotype: A much larger clone lies one base from this, so it may be a read error. The gene calls are TRBV5-1 and TRBJ2-7; TRBD1 matches at 7 bases. The V segment lost 7 bases and the J segment 0 bases; nucleotides outside the gene matches: 7. Germline CDR1 reads SGHRS; CDR2 reads YFSETQ. The CDR3 sequence is 14 residues long. This chain's CDR3 is CASAKGASSYEQYF. CDR3 nucleotides: TGCGCCAGCGCCAAGGGGGCCAGCTCCTACGAGCAGTACTTC.

This clonotype was seen repeatedly, ten times or more. This chain's CDR3 is CASRLQGHEQYF. The CDR3 coding sequence is TGTGCCAGCAGACTACAGGGTCACGAGCAGTACTTC. The rearrangement links TRBV28 to TRBJ2-7; a weak D match, TRBD1 (6 bases). The germline V and J ends were trimmed by 6 bases and 5 bases, with 11 bases remaining between them. Germline V gene sequence: CDR1 MDHEN, CDR2 SYDVKM. The CDR3 covers 12 residues.

This clonotype showed up many times. The chain is built from TRBV5-1 and TRBJ2-6; D not resolved. The CDR3 is made up of 14 amino acids. Germline V CDR1 and CDR2: SGHRS, YFSETQ. V was trimmed by 8 bases and J by 0 bases, leaving 9 bases between them. In nucleotides, the CDR3 is TGCGCCAGTGGCCCGGACTCTGGGGCCAACGTCCTGACTTTC. Its translation: CASGPDSGANVLTF.

In regard to this clonotype: A single base separates this from a much larger clone, so it may be a read error. The rearrangement joins TRBV6-5 to TRBJ1-2; a possible D gene is TRBD1 (6 bases). The CDR3 runs to 11 residues. CDR1 is MNHEY, CDR2 SVGAGI, per germline. V gave up 7 bases and J gave up 12 bases, with 15 bases separating them. The DNA of the CDR3 is TGTGCCAGCACCCGGGGGGCTAGCCACACCTTC. The encoded protein is CASTRGASHTF.

This clonotype was recorded at least ten times. The rearrangement uses TRBV9 and TRBJ1-4; D remains unclear. V dropped 2 bases and J dropped 4 bases, with 9 bases sitting between them. This CDR3 is 14 amino acids long. The germline gives CDR1 SGDLS, CDR2 YYNGEE. CDR3 loop: CASSVSWDNEKLFF. CDR3 in DNA: TGTGCCAGCAGCGTCAGCTGGGATAATGAAAAACTGTTTTTT.

This CDR3 is CASSPARTVNNSPLHF. The CDR3 region has the DNA TGTGCCAGCAGCCCGGCCCGGACAGTTAATAATTCACCCCTCCACTTT. The V call is TRBV2, the J call TRBJ1-6; tentatively, D is TRBD1 (6 bases). The CDR3 covers 16 residues. Germline V lookup: CDR1 SNHLY, CDR2 FYNNEI. V was pared by 6 bases and J by 5 bases, with 17 bases between.

V usage is TRBV12-3 or TRBV12-4 and J usage is TRBJ1-4; perhaps TRBD1 as D (6 bases). This CDR3 is built from 14 residues. Trimming stripped 7 bases from V and 8 bases from J, with 17 bases between. CDR3 in DNA: TGTGCCAGCAAGTTGGGGGCAGGGGTGGAAAAACTGTTTTTT. Encoded protein: CASKLGAGVEKLFF.

The J gene is TRBJ1-4, the V gene TRBV29-1, with TRBD1 identical over 7 bases. Germline assignment: CDR1 SQVTM and CDR2 ANQGSEA. There are 12 residues in the CDR3. CDR3 bases: TGCAGTCCCCGACAGGGAAATGAAAAACTGTTTTTT. Translated, it gives CSPRQGNEKLFF.

This clonotype was counted between two and nine times. J is TRBJ2-7 and V is TRBV20-1, with 12 bases fitting TRBD1. Germline CDR1 is DFQATT and CDR2 is SNEGSKA (reference sequence). The CDR3 spans 15 residues. V was clipped by 0 bases and J by 5 bases; unmatched bases: 5. The CDR3 DNA follows: TGCAGTGCTAGAGACTCCGGGACAGGGGGCCACGAGCAGTACTTC. Translation: CSARDSGTGGHEQYF.